A single sample is the source of the 8 T cell receptor beta chains below, sequenced in a study of blood T cell repertoires in COVID-19. TCRdb's table, derived via immunoSEQ multiplex PCR, lists solely in-frame clones and lacks some. In the table there are about 65,000 clones, 93% of which are singletons. The sample consisted of peripheral blood. These receptors were taken from a man between 70 and 80 years old with active COVID-19.

The rearrangement links TRBV6-5 to TRBJ2-7; no reliable D call. This CDR3 is 13 amino acids long. The germline V gene has CDR1 MNHEY and CDR2 SVGAGI. Trimming removed 0 bases from V and 3 bases from J, with 6 bases in between. The CDR3 bases are TGTGCCAGCAGTTACTCAGCTTTCTACGAGCAGTACTTC. Amino acids: CASSYSAFYEQYF.

The gene calls are TRBV5-4 and TRBJ2-5; 7 positions agree with TRBD1. Germline lookup yields CDR1 SGHNT and CDR2 YYREEE (reference sequence). This CDR3 comprises 14 residues. The J segment lost 4 bases and the V segment lost 1 base, leaving 4 bases of the junction unmatched. The CDR3: CASSLQGGTETQYF. In nucleotides, the CDR3 is TGTGCCAGCAGCTTGCAAGGGGGCACAGAGACCCAGTACTTC.

This chain connects TRBV6-5 to TRBJ1-1; tentatively, D is TRBD1 (5 bases). The CDR3 has 13 amino acids. Trimming removed 7 bases from V and 1 base from J, with 10 bases in between. Germline V gives CDR1 MNHEY, CDR2 SVGAGI. The CDR3: CASNHGQNTEAFF. The CDR3 DNA is TGTGCCAGCAACCATGGACAGAACACTGAAGCTTTCTTT.

This chain joins TRBV29-1 and TRBJ2-3; 8 bases are shared with TRBD1. The junction had 10 bases not matched to a gene; V was cut back by 7 bases and J by 4 bases. CDR3 size: 14 residues. CDR1 is SQVTM, CDR2 ANQGSEA, per germline. This CDR3 reads CSAKDRVFPDTQYF. CDR3 DNA sequence: TGCAGCGCTAAGGACAGGGTATTTCCAGATACGCAGTATTTT.

The gene calls are TRBV10-3 and TRBJ1-1; D gene ambiguous. Trimming pared 3 bases from V and 2 bases from J, leaving 10 bases between. The CDR3 runs 14 residues. The germline V gene encodes CDR1 ENHRY and CDR2 SYGVKD. CDR3 bases: TGTGCCATCAGTGAATCAGAGACAAACACTGAAGCTTTCTTT. This translates into CAISESETNTEAFF.

The sample holds one count of this clone. V usage is TRBV7-6 and J usage is TRBJ1-2; 8 bases line up with TRBD1. Germline CDR1 SGHVS, CDR2 FNYEAQ. The CDR3 consists of 16 residues. J gave up 5 bases and V 4 bases, and 12 bases lay outside the gene matches. The CDR3 is CASSSYSGGGEYGYTF. The CDR3 nucleotides are TGTGCCAGCAGCTCGTACTCAGGGGGCGGAGAGTATGGCTACACCTTC.

The gene calls are TRBV19 and TRBJ1-1; D is uncertain. This CDR3 is 14 amino acids long. The V gene's germline CDR1 is LNHDA and CDR2 SQIVND (reference sequence). Trimming removed 3 bases from V and 1 base from J, with 9 bases in between. The CDR3: CASSIAGWNTEAFF. DNA for the CDR3: TGTGCCAGTAGTATTGCGGGGTGGAACACTGAAGCTTTCTTT. The full variable domain, with the rest looked up from reference TRBV19 and TRBJ1-1, is DGGITQSPKYLFRKEGQNVTLSCEQNLNHDAMYWYRQDPGQGLRLIYYSQIVNDFQKGDIAEGYSVSREKKESFPLTVTSAQKNPTAFYLCASSIAGWNTEAFFGQGTRLTVV.

The chain employs TRBV5-1 and TRBJ2-5, with D possibly TRBD2 on 7 matching bases. The CDR3 covers 15 residues. The V and J ends lost 2 bases and 6 bases respectively, with 17 bases between them. Looked up from germline, CDR1 is SGHRS and CDR2 is YFSETQ. CDR3 amino acids: CASSFRGGAGQTQYF. CDR3 DNA sequence: TGCGCCAGCAGCTTCCGAGGGGGGGCCGGACAGACCCAGTACTTC.